These 10 T cell receptor beta chains originate from one sample sequenced in a study of T cell responses to AZD1222 COVID-19 vaccine. Using immunoSEQ multiplex PCR, the repertoire was profiled, and TCRdb retains in-frame clones only, with some absent. The profile covers around 81,000 clones, with around 93% appearing a single time and about 8% taken by the ten largest. The input for sequencing was peripheral blood, taken 28 days after the second AZD1222 dose. All receptors come from an adult who received the AZD1222 COVID-19 vaccine.

This clone was seen only once. This chain joins TRBV6-6 and TRBJ2-5; D possibly corresponds to TRBD2 (5 bases). Between the trimmed V and J ends, which lost 1 base and 3 bases, there was a span of 6 bases. Germline V CDR1 and CDR2: MNHNY, SVGAGI (reference sequence). This CDR3 spans 13 amino acids. This chain's CDR3 is CASSYWREETQYF. The CDR3 DNA reads as TGTGCCAGCAGTTACTGGCGGGAAGAGACCCAGTACTTC.

V and J are TRBV7-8 and TRBJ1-6, with D perhaps matching TRBD1 (5 bases). V lost 5 bases and J lost 0, with 8 bases in between. The CDR3 is made up of 15 amino acids. The germline V gene has CDR1 SGHVS and CDR2 FQNEAQ. CDR3 in amino acids: CASSAGSSYNSPLHF. The CDR3 nucleotides are TGTGCCAGCAGCGCAGGGAGCTCCTATAATTCACCCCTCCACTTT.

This clone was counted between two and nine times. The chain carries TRBV10-3 and TRBJ2-3; 8 bases match TRBD1. Per germline, CDR1 ENHRY and CDR2 SYGVKD. This CDR3 comprises 14 residues. Trimming at V came to 6 bases and at J to 2 bases, leaving 4 bases not matched to a gene. The CDR3: CAIRQGALTDTQYF. As DNA, the CDR3 is TGTGCCATCAGGCAGGGGGCCCTCACAGATACGCAGTATTTT.

The chain is built from TRBV28 and TRBJ1-2; D gene unclear. This CDR3 has 14 amino acids. V lost 1 base and J lost 5, with 11 bases in between. Germline-derived CDR1 and CDR2 are MDHEN and SYDVKM. The chain's CDR3 is CASSLFTAKYGYTF. The CDR3 DNA is TGTGCCAGCAGTTTATTCACAGCAAAATATGGCTACACCTTC.

This chain joins TRBV11-1 and TRBJ1-3, with D possibly being TRBD1 (6 bases). The CDR3 is 15 amino acids. Germline-derived CDR1 and CDR2 are SGHAT and FQDESV (reference sequence). Trimming removed 4 bases from V and 0 bases from J, with 10 bases in between. CDR3 coding DNA: TGTGCCAGCAGCTCCGGACAGACCTCTGGAAACACCATATATTTT. This encodes CASSSGQTSGNTIYF.

The chain is built from TRBV29-1 and TRBJ2-7; D is perhaps TRBD2 (5 bases). The V gene's germline CDR1 is SQVTM and CDR2 ANQGSEA. V shed 4 bases and J shed 1 base, with 8 bases lying between them. This CDR3 has 12 amino acids. This CDR3 reads CSVGGESYEQYF. The CDR3 nucleotides are TGCAGCGTTGGGGGAGAATCCTACGAGCAGTACTTC.

The V gene is TRBV19, the J gene TRBJ1-1, with a possible D match to TRBD1 (5 bases). The V and J ends lost 8 bases and 5 bases respectively, with 12 bases between them. CDR1 and CDR2 from the germline V gene are LNHDA and SQIVND (reference sequence). The CDR3 consists of 12 residues. In DNA form, the CDR3 reads TGTGCCAGTCAAGGGGCGCCGACTGAAGCTTTCTTT. It is translated as CASQGAPTEAFF.

This clone was recorded only once. The chain uses TRBV24-1 and TRBJ2-5; 7 bases match TRBD1. The CDR3 has 15 amino acids. Germline CDR1 and CDR2: KGHDR and SFDVKD. The V segment lost 7 bases and the J segment 2 bases; nucleotides outside the gene matches: 9. The CDR3 sequence: CATSETRTGQETQYF. The CDR3 region has the DNA TGTGCCACCAGCGAGACCCGGACAGGTCAAGAGACCCAGTACTTC.

The rearrangement uses TRBV12-3 or TRBV12-4 and TRBJ1-2, with D perhaps TRBD1 (6 bases). V lost 5 bases and J lost 2, with 9 bases in between. The CDR3 sequence is 13 residues long. CDR3 region: CASSPQGNYGYTF. DNA for the CDR3: TGTGCCAGCAGTCCGCAGGGGAACTATGGCTACACCTTC.

The genes are TRBV5-1 and TRBJ2-3; D gene unclear. There are 12 residues in the CDR3. The ends were cut back, 5 bases at V and 2 bases at J, with 6 bases in the middle. Germline V CDR1 and CDR2: SGHRS, YFSETQ. This CDR3 is CASRGYTDTQYF. The CDR3 coding sequence is TGCGCCAGCAGGGGATACACAGATACGCAGTATTTT. Combining the CDR3 with reference TRBV5-1 and TRBJ2-3 gives the whole variable domain KAGVTQTPRYLIKTRGQQVTLSCSPISGHRSVSWYQQTPGQGLQFLFEYFSETQRNKGNFPGRFSGRQFSNSRSEMNVSTLELGDSALYLCASRGYTDTQYFGPGTRLTVL.